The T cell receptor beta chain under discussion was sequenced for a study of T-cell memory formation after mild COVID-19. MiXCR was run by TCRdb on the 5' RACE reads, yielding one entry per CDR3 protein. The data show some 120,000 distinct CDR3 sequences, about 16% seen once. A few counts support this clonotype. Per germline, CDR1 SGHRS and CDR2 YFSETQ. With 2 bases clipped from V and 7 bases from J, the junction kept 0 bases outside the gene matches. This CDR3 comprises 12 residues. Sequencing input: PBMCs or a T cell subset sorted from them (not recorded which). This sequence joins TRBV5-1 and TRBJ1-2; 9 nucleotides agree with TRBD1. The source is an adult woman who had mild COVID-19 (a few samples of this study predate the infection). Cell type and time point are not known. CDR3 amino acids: CASSLQGAGYTF. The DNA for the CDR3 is TGCGCCAGCAGCTTACAGGGGGCTGGCTACACCTTC.